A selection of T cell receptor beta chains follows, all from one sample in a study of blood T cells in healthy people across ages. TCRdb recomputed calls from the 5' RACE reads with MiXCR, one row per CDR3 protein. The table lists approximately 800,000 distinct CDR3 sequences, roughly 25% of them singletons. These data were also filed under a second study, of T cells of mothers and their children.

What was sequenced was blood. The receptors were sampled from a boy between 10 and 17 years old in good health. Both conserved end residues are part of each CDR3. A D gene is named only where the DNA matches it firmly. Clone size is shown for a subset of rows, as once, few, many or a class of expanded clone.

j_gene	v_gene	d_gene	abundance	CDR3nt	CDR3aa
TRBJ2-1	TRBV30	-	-	TGTGCCTGGATGGCCCGGGAAGACTACAATGAGCAGTTCTTC	CAWMAREDYNEQFF
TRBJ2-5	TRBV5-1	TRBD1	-	TGCGCCAGCAGCCAACAGGGGGCGAAGGGCACCCAGTACTTC	CASSQQGAKGTQYF
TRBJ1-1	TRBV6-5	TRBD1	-	TGTGCCAGCAGTTGGACAGGGAGGGCCATGAACACTGAAGCTTTCTTT	CASSWTGRAMNTEAFF
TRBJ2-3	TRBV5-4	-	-	TGTGCCAGCAGCGCGCTTAGCGGAGCCACAGATACGCAGTATTTT	CASSALSGATDTQYF
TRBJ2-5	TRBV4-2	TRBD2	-	TGTGCCAGCAGCCACCCCCAAGGAGGGACTAGCACTTCGGAGACCCAGTACTTC	CASSHPQGGTSTSETQYF
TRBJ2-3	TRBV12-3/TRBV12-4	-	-	TGTGCCAGCAGTTTCAACGTGTTCTATACAGATACGCAGTATTTT	CASSFNVFYTDTQYF
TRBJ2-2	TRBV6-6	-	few	TGTGCCAGCAGGGGGACGGAATACACCGGGGAGCTGTTTTTT	CASRGTEYTGELFF
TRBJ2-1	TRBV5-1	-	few	TGCGCCAGCAGCTTGGAGGGCAGAAGCTCCTACAATGAGCAGTTCTTC	CASSLEGRSSYNEQFF
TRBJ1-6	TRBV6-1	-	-	TGTGCCAGCAGTGGGAAGGGGTTTTTCGGTGATTATAATTCACCCCTCCACTTT	CASSGKGFFGDYNSPLHF
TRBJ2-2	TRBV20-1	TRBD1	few	TGCAGTGCCCCGACAGGGATGTTAACCGGGGAGCTGTTTTTT	CSAPTGMLTGELFF
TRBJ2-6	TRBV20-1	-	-	TGCAGTGCTTTACGCGCTTCTGGGGCCAACGTCCTGACTTTC	CSALRASGANVLTF
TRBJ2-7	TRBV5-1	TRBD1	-	TGCGCCAGCAGCTTGTCCCGGACAGGGTACGAGCAGTACTTC	CASSLSRTGYEQYF
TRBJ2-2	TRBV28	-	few	TGTGCCAGCAGCCCCGGAGACCCGGGGGAGCTGTTTTTT	CASSPGDPGELFF
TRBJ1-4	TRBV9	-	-	TGTGCCAGCAGCGTGCTGGGGGTAGGAGGTGAAAAACTGTTTTTT	CASSVLGVGGEKLFF
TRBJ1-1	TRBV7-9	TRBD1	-	TGTGCCAGCAGCTTCCCAGGGGGGTTGAACACTGAAGCTTTCTTT	CASSFPGGLNTEAFF
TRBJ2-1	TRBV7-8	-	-	TGTGCCAGCAGCTTAAGGGGGGGACCTCACTACAATGAGCAGTTCTTC	CASSLRGGPHYNEQFF
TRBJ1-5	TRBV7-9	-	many	TGTGCCAGCAGCTTGGGAAATCAGCCCCAGCATTTT	CASSLGNQPQHF
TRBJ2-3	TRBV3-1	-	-	TGTGCCAGCAGCCAGGGCGGGACTCCGGGGAGAGATACGCAGTATTTT	CASSQGGTPGRDTQYF
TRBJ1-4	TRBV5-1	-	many	TGCGCCAGCAGCTCCAGTGCAACTAATGAAAAACTGTTTTTT	CASSSSATNEKLFF
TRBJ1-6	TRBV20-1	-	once	TGCAGTGCTAATTCCGGGACTGGGCATTCACCCCTCCACTTT	CSANSGTGHSPLHF
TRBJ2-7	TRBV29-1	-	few	TGCAGCGTTGAAGCGCCGGGACCTAGTAGCTACGAGCAGTACTTC	CSVEAPGPSSYEQYF
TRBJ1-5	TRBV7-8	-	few	TGTGCCAGCAGCTTATACCCCAGGGTAAATAGCAATCAGCCCCAGCATTTT	CASSLYPRVNSNQPQHF
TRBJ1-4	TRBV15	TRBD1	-	TGTGCCACCAGCAGAGAACGGGGACAGCTTAATGAAAAACTGTTTTTT	CATSRERGQLNEKLFF
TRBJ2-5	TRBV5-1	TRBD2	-	TGCGCCAGCAGCTTGGACACTAGCGGGGGGCTGATTAGAGAGACCCAGTACTTC	CASSLDTSGGLIRETQYF
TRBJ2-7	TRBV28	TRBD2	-	TGTGCCAGCAGTCTGATTCGGGAGGGCGAGCAGTACTTC	CASSLIREGEQYF
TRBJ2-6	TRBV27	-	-	TGTGCCAGCAGACTGGGTAGCTCTGGGGCCAACGTCCTGACTTTC	CASRLGSSGANVLTF
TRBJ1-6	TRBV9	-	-	TGTGCCAGCAGCGTAGGTCAGGTTCGTGGCTCACCCCTCCACTTT	CASSVGQVRGSPLHF
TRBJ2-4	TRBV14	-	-	TGTGCCAGCAGCCAAGAAGGATGGACGGCCAAAAACATTCAGTACTTC	CASSQEGWTAKNIQYF
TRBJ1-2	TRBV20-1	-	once	TGCAGTGCACCGACACCCGGCTATGGCTACACCTTC	CSAPTPGYGYTF
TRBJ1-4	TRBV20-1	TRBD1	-	TGCAGTGCTAGCACCGGGCAGGGGGCTTATGAAAAACTGTTTTTT	CSASTGQGAYEKLFF
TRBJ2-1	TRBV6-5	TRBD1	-	TGTGCCAGCAGTCAGGGACAGGGGGCATATGAGCAGTTCTTC	CASSQGQGAYEQFF
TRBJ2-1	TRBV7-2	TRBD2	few	TGTGCCAGCAGCTTATCAGCGGGGAGACTTGAGCAGTTCTTC	CASSLSAGRLEQFF
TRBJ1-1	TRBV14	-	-	TGTGCCAGCAGCCCCGGGGTTCCTAACACTGAAGCTTTCTTT	CASSPGVPNTEAFF
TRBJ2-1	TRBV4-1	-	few	TGCGCCAGCAGCCAACGCAGGATACGGGACAAGGGTTCACGGGCCAAGCAATGGGGGCAGTTCTTC	CASSQRRIRDKGSRAKQWGQFF
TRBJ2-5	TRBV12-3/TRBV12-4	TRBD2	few	TGTGCCAGCAGTTTTAGGAGGGGACTAGTGGGAGAGACCCAGTACTTC	CASSFRRGLVGETQYF
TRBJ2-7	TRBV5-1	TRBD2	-	TGCGCCAGCAGCGGAAAGGCTACCGGGACTAGCGACTCCTACGAGCAGTACTTC	CASSGKATGTSDSYEQYF
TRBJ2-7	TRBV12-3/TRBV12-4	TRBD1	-	TGTGCCAGCAGTTCACAGGGGGCAAGGTACGAGCAGTACTTC	CASSSQGARYEQYF
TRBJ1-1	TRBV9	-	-	TGTGCCAGCAGCGGAGCGGGACACTCGAACACTGAAGCTTTCTTT	CASSGAGHSNTEAFF
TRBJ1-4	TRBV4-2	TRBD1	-	TGTGCCAGCAGCCGAGAGACAGGGGGCGAATCGGGTGCTAATGAAAAACTGTTTTTT	CASSRETGGESGANEKLFF
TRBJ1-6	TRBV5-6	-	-	TGTGCCAGCAGCTTGGATCCGGGGAACTCCTATAATTCACCCCTCGACTTT	CASSLDPGNSYNSPLDF
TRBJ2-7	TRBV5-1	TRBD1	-	TGCGCCAGCAGCGAATCCTCCGGGACAGGGTTCTGGGAGCAGTACTTC	CASSESSGTGFWEQYF
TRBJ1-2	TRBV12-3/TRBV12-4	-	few	TGTGCCAGCAGTTTCATGCTCAACTATGGCTACACCTTC	CASSFMLNYGYTF